This section outlines one TCR beta chain sequence together with its context. Antigen unknown. Between the trimmed V and J ends, which lost 6 bases and 8 bases, there was a span of 13 bases. This CDR3 has 13 amino acids. CDR1 and CDR2 from the germline V gene are MNHEY and SMNVEV (reference sequence). This sample stems from a study of cytomegalovirus exposure and HLA in healthy donors. Findings and caveats of the study: Listed as cytomegalovirus-associated were 150 or so TCR beta chains. Three CMV-associated chains were confirmed in vitro to be specific for CMV antigens.

Libraries were prepared by immunoSEQ multiplex PCR; TCRdb keeps only in-frame clonotypes and omits some of them. This table holds 200,000 to 250,000 clones, approximately 82% found once. From the roughly 120-subject validation cohort, which was separate from the approximately 670-subject first cohort, the donors were drawn. The clonotype originates from a woman aged 18-29 years in good health and CMV-seronegative. The V and J genes are TRBV27 and TRBJ2-2, with D uncertain. Sequenced input: PBMCs. CDR3 protein: CASRLARAGELFF. The CDR3 coding sequence is TGTGCCAGCAGACTGGCTAGGGCTGGGGAGCTGTTTTTT.